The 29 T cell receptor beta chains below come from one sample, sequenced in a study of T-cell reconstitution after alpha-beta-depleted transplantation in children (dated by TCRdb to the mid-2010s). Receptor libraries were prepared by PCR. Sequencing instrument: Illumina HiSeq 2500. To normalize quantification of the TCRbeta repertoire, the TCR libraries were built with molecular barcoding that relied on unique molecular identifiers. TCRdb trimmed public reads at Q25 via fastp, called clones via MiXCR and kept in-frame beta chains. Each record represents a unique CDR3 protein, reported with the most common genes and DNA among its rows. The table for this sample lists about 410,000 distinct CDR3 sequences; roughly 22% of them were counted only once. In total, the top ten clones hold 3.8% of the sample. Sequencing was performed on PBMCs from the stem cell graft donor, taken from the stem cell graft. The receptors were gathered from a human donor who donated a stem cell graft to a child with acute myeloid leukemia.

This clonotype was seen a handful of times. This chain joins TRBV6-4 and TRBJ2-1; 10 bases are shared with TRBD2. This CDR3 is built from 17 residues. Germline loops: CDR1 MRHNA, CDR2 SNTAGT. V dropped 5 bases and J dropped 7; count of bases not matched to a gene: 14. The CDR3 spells CASSPPDSGRITNEQFF. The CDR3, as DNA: TGTGCCAGCAGTCCTCCTGATAGCGGGAGGATCACGAATGAGCAGTTCTTC.

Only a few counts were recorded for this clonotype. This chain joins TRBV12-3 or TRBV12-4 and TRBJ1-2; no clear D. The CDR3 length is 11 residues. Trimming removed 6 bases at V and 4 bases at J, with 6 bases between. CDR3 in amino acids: CASSALYGYTF. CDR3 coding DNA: TGTGCCAGCAGCGCCCTCTATGGCTACACCTTC.

CDR3 bases: TGTGCCAGCAGTGAGCAGGACGGGAACACTGAAGCTTTCTTT. Translated, it gives CASSEQDGNTEAFF. This chain joins TRBV25-1 and TRBJ1-1; the D is unclear. Germline V gene data show CDR1 as MGHDK and CDR2 as SYGVNS. CDR3 length: 14 amino acids. V was shortened by 3 bases and J by 1 base, with 9 bases between the two germline ends.

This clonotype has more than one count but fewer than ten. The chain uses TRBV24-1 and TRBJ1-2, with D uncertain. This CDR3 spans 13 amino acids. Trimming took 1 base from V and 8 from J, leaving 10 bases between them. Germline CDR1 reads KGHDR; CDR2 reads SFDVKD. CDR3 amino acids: CATSDLTTAGYTF. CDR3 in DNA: TGTGCCACCAGTGATTTAACCACAGCAGGCTACACCTTC.

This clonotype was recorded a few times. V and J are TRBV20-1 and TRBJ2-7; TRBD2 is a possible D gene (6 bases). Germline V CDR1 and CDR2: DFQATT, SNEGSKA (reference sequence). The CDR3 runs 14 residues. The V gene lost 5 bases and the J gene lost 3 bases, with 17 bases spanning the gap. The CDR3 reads CSAPVGGALYEQYF. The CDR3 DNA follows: TGCAGTGCTCCCGTCGGAGGGGCTCTCTACGAGCAGTACTTC.

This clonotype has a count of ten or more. The CDR3 sequence: CASSTDRGGIMNTEAFF. DNA for the CDR3: TGTGCCAGCAGCACGGACAGGGGCGGCATCATGAACACTGAAGCTTTCTTT. The chain recombines TRBV12-3 or TRBV12-4 with TRBJ1-1, with 9 bases that match TRBD1. This CDR3 has 17 residues. V gave up 6 bases and J gave up 0 bases; unmatched junction bases: 11.

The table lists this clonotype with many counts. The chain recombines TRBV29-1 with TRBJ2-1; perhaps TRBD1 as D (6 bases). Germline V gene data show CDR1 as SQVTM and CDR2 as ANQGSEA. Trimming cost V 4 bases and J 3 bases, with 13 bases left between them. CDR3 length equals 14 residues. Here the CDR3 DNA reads TGCAGCGTTGTAACAGGGACCAACTACAATGAGCAGTTCTTC. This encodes CSVVTGTNYNEQFF.

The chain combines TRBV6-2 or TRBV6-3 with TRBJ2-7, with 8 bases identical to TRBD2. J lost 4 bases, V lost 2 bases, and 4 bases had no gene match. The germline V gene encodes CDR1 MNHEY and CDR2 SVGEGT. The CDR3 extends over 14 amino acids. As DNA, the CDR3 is TGTGCCAGCAGTTACGCGGGAGGTCGGTACGAGCAGTACTTC. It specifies CASSYAGGRYEQYF.

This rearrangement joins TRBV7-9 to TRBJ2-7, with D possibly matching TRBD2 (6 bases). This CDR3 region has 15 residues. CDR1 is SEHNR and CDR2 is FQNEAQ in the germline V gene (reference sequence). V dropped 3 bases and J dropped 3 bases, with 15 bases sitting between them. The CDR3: CASSLVGGSGYEQYF. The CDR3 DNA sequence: TGTGCCAGCAGCTTGGTTGGAGGGTCAGGCTACGAGCAGTACTTC.

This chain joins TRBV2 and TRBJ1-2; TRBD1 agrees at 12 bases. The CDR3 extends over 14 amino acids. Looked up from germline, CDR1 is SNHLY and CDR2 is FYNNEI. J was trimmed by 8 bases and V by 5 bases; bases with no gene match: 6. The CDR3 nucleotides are TGTGCCAGCAGTACGGGACAGGGGGCCGGGGGCTACACCTTC. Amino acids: CASSTGQGAGGYTF.

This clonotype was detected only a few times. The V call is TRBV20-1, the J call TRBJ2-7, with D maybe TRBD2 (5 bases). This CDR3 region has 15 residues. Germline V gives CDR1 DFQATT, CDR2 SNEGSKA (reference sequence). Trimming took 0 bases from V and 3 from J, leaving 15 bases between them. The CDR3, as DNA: TGCAGTGCTAGAGAGGGATTGGCTAGCAGCTACGAGCAGTACTTC. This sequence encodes CSAREGLASSYEQYF.

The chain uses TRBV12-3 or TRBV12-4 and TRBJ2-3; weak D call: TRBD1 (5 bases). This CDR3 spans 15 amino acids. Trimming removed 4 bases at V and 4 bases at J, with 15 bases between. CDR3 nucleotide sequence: TGTGCCAGCAGTTATGGCGCAGGGCGCCCAGATACGCAGTATTTT. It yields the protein CASSYGAGRPDTQYF.

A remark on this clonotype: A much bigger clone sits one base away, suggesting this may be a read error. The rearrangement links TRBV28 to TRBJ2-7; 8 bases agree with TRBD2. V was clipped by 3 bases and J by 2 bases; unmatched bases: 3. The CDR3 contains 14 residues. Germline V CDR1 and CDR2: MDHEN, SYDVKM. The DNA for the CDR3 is TGTGCCAGCAGTTTCGGTAGCGGGACCTACGAGCAGTACTTC. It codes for CASSFGSGTYEQYF.

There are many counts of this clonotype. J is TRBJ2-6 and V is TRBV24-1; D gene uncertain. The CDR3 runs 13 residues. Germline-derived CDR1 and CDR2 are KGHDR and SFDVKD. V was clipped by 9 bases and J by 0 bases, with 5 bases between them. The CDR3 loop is CATSLSGANVLTF. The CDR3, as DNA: TGTGCCACCTCACTCTCTGGGGCCAACGTCCTGACTTTC.

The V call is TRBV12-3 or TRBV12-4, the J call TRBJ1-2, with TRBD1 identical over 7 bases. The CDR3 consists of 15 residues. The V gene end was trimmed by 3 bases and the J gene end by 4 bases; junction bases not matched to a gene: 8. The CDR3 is CASSFDRATGYGYTF. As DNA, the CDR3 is TGTGCCAGCAGTTTCGACAGGGCGACTGGCTATGGCTACACCTTC.

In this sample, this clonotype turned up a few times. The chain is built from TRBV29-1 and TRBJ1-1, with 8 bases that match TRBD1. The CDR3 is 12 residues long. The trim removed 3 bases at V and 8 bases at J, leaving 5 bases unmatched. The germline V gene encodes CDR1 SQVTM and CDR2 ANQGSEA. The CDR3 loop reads CSVEDRVLEAFF. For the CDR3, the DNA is TGCAGCGTTGAGGACAGGGTGTTAGAAGCTTTCTTT.

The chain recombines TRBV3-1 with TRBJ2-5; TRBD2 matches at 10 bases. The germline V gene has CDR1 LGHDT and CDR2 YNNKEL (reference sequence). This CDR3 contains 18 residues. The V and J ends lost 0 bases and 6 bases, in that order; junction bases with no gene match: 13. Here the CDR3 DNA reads TGTGCCAGCAGCCAAGACGGAGCGGGAGGGGGTGTTATAAAGACCCAGTACTTC. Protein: CASSQDGAGGGVIKTQYF.

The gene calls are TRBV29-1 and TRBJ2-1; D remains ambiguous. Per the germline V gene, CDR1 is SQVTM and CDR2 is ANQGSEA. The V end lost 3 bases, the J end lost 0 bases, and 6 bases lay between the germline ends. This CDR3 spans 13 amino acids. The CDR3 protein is CSVDSSSYNEQFF. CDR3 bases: TGCAGCGTTGATTCCAGCTCCTACAATGAGCAGTTCTTC.

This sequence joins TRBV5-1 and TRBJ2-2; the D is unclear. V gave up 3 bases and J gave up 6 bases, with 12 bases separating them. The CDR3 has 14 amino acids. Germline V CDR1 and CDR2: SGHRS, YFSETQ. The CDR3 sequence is CASSSPLGSGELFF. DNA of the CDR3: TGCGCCAGCAGCTCACCTCTGGGTTCCGGGGAGCTGTTTTTT.

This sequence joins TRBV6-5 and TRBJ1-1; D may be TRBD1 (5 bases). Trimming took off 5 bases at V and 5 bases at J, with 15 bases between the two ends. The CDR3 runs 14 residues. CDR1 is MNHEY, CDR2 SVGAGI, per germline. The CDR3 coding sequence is TGTGCCAGCAGTCTGGGGGGGTCCACGACTGAAGCTTTCTTT. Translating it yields CASSLGGSTTEAFF.

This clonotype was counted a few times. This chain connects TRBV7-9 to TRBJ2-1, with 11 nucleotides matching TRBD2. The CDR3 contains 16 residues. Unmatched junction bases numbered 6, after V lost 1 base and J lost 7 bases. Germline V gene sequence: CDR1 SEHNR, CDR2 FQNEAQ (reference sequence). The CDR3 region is CASSLVLLAGVNEQFF. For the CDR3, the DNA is TGTGCCAGCAGCTTAGTCTTACTAGCGGGAGTGAATGAGCAGTTCTTC.

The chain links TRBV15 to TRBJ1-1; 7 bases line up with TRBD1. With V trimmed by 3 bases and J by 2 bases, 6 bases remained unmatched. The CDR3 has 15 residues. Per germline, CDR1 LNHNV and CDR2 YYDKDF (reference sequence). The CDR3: CATSRYRGRNTEAFF. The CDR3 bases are TGTGCCACCAGCAGGTACAGGGGCCGCAACACTGAAGCTTTCTTT. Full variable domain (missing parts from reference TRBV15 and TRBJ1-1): DAMVIQNPRYQVTQFGKPVTLSCSQTLNHNVMYWYQQKSSQAPKLLFHYYDKDFNNEADTPDNFQSRRPNTSFCFLDIRSPGLGDTAMYLCATSRYRGRNTEAFFGQGTRLTVV.

CDR3 protein: CASSDQSRTDQETQYF. As DNA, the CDR3 is TGTGCCAGCAGCGACCAATCCAGAACAGACCAAGAGACCCAGTACTTC. The gene calls are TRBV7-9 and TRBJ2-5; the D is unclear. Trimming removed 5 bases at V and 0 bases at J, with 16 bases between. Germline CDR1 SEHNR, CDR2 FQNEAQ (reference sequence). The CDR3 is made up of 16 amino acids.

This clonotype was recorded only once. The CDR3 DNA reads as TGTGCCAGCTCACCCCAGGGTGGGGTCTCCTACGAGCAGTACTTC. It yields the protein CASSPQGGVSYEQYF. This chain uses TRBV18 with TRBJ2-7; D is possibly TRBD1 (5 bases). Trimming removed 3 bases at V and 0 bases at J, with 12 bases between. Germline V gives CDR1 KGHSH, CDR2 LQKENI. The CDR3 contains 15 residues. The complete variable domain, with remaining parts taken from reference TRBV18 and TRBJ2-7, reads NAGVMQNPRHLVRRRGQEARLRCSPMKGHSHVYWYRQLPEEGLKFMVYLQKENIIDESGMPKERFSAEFPKEGPSILRIQQVVRGDSAAYFCASSPQGGVSYEQYFGPGTRLTVT.

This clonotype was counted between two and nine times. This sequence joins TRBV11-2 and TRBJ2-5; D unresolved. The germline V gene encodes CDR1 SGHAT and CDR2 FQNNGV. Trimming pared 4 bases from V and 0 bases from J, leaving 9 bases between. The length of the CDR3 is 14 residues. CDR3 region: CASSSRVHQETQYF. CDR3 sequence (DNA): TGTGCCAGCAGCTCCCGGGTACACCAAGAGACCCAGTACTTC.

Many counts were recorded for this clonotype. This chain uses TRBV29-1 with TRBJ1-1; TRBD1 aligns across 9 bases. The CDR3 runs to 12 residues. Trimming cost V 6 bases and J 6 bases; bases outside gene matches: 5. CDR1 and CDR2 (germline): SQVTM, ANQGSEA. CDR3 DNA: TGCAGCGTCGTCGGGACAGGGCCTGAAGCTTTCTTT. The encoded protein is CSVVGTGPEAFF.

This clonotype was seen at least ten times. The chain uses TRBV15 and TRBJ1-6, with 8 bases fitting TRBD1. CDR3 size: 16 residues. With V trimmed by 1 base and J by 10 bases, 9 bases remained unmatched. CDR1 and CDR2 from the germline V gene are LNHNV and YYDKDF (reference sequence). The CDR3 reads CATSRGGDRGISPLHF. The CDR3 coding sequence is TGTGCCACCAGCAGAGGAGGTGACAGGGGTATCTCACCCCTCCACTTT.

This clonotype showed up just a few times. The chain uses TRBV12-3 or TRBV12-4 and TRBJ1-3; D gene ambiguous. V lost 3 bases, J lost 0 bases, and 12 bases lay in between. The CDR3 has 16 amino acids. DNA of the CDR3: TGTGCCAGCAGTTTTGGAGAGCAGTACTCTGGAAACACCATATATTTT. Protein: CASSFGEQYSGNTIYF.

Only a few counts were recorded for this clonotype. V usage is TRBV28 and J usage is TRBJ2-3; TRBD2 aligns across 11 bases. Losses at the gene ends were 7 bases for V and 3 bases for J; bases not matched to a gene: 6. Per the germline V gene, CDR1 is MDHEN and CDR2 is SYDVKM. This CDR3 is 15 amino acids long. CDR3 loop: CASTASGRMTDTQYF. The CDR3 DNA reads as TGTGCCAGCACCGCTAGCGGGAGGATGACAGATACGCAGTATTTT.